Shown below are 9 T cell receptor beta chains from a single sample sequenced in a study of T cell clonality in common variable immunodeficiency (dated by TCRdb to between 2015 and 2017). General conclusions and limits of the study: CVID TCRbeta sequences were reported to have fewer deletions and N-nucleotide insertions and to lack highly modified clones with 13 or more V deletions.

Libraries were made using the immunoSEQ multiplex PCR assay. The immuneACCESS repertoire file appears here via TCRdb, limited to in-frame rearrangements. These files lack a portion of the clones; in checked studies, under half of the deficit traces to unresolved V genes, and the cause of the others is not known. This sample's table lists several thousand clones. 3% to 4% of the sample comes from the top ten. The antigens these receptors bind are not known. Sequenced material: peripheral blood mononuclear cells. The receptors shown here come from a human donor with common variable immunodeficiency.

This clone is called medium-sized based on its frequency. The read finishes 3 residues shy of the CDR3 end, and the germline J gene is used to complete it. V usage is TRBV5-4 and J usage is TRBJ1-1; the D is unclear. This CDR3 is built from 12 residues. Germline assignment: CDR1 SGHNT and CDR2 YYREEE (reference sequence). V was trimmed by 1 base and J by 1 base, leaving 2 bases between them. The DNA read from the CDR3 is TGTGCCAGCAGCTTGCAGAACACTGAA. Translation: CASSLQNTE. The complete CDR3 protein is CASSLQNTEAFF.

A remark on this clone: The read stops 3 residues short of the end of the CDR3; the missing end is completed from the germline J gene. This chain joins TRBV18 and TRBJ1-1, with TRBD1 identical over 7 bases. V lost 4 bases and J lost 7; bases outside the gene matches: 3. The CDR3 runs 12 residues. Per the germline V gene, CDR1 is KGHSH and CDR2 is LQKENI. The DNA read from the CDR3 is TGTGCCAGCTCACGGAGGGACAGTGAA. Translating it yields CASSRRDSE. In full, the CDR3 reads CASSRRDSEAFF.

Remarks on this clone: The CDR3 extends 3 residues past the end of the read, so its final part is completed from the germline J gene. The chain recombines TRBV19 with TRBJ1-1, with 8 bases aligning to TRBD1. The CDR3 sequence is 15 residues long. V gave up 5 bases and J gave up 1 base; unmatched junction bases: 6. The germline V gene has CDR1 LNHDA and CDR2 SQIVND (reference sequence). Incomplete CDR3 DNA: TGTGCCAGTAGTTCCCGGACAGGGTGGAACACTGAA. This translates into CASSSRTGWNTE. The full CDR3 reads CASSSRTGWNTEAFF.

A remark on this clone: Sequencing ends 3 residues short of the CDR3 end; the germline J gene provides the rest. The rearrangement links TRBV30 to TRBJ2-2, with D possibly matching TRBD1 (5 bases). From germline, CDR1 is GTSNPN and CDR2 SVGIG (reference sequence). CDR3 length equals 13 residues. The V gene lost 3 bases and the J gene lost 5 bases, with 10 bases spanning the gap. CDR3 loop: CAWRARQTGELFF. The covered CDR3 bases are TGTGCCTGGAGGGCCCGACAGACCGGGGAG.

A note on this clone: With the read ending 3 residues before the CDR3 end, the germline J gene is used to fill in that end. The J gene is TRBJ2-3, the V gene TRBV7-9, with 8 bases aligning to TRBD2. The CDR3 consists of 14 residues. Per the germline V gene, CDR1 is SEHNR and CDR2 is FQNEAQ (reference sequence). Trimming took 3 bases from V and 1 from J; bases not matched to a gene: 0. The CDR3 here is CASSLTSGTDTQYF. The covered CDR3 bases are TGTGCCAGCAGCTTGACTAGCGGCACAGATACG.

CDR3 sequence: CASGAGEGYEQYF. The CDR3 bases that were read are TGTGCCAGTGGAGCGGGAGAGGGCTACGAG. This chain connects TRBV19 to TRBJ2-7; TRBD2 matches 8 bases. With the read ending 3 residues before the CDR3 end, the germline J gene is used to fill in that end. The J segment lost 3 bases and the V segment lost 8 bases, leaving 6 bases of the junction unmatched. The length of the CDR3 is 13 residues. CDR1 is LNHDA and CDR2 is SQIVND in the germline V gene (reference sequence). Looking up the rest from reference TRBV19 and TRBJ2-7 gives the full variable domain: DGGITQSPKYLFRKEGQNVTLSCEQNLNHDAMYWYRQDPGQGLRLIYYSQIVNDFQKGDIAEGYSVSREKKESFPLTVTSAQKNPTAFYLCASGAGEGYEQYFGPGTRLTVT.

A remark on this clone: Read sequence stops 3 residues before the CDR3 end, and the germline J gene provides the missing end. The chain employs TRBV6-2 or TRBV6-3 and TRBJ2-1; 7 bases fit TRBD1. This CDR3 contains 14 residues. CDR1 is MNHEY and CDR2 is SVGEGT in the germline V gene. V gave up 6 bases and J gave up 0 bases; unmatched junction bases: 2. CDR3 in amino acids: CASSWDSSYNEQFF. The part of the CDR3 DNA that was read is TGTGCCAGCAGCTGGGACAGCTCCTACAATGAG.

On this clone: Coverage ceases 3 residues before the CDR3 finishes, and the germline J gene fills in the end. The identical CDR3 is also encoded by other nucleotide sequences in the sample. V usage is TRBV2 and J usage is TRBJ2-5, with D possibly matching TRBD1 (6 bases). Germline CDR1 reads SNHLY; CDR2 reads FYNNEI. This CDR3 has 14 amino acids. With 6 bases removed from V and 1 base from J, the gap between germline ends came to 12 bases. The CDR3 region is CASSPLGGQETQYF. Incomplete CDR3 DNA: TGTGCCAGCAGCCCTTTAGGGGGCCAAGAGACC.

Concerning this clone itself: The read falls 3 residues short of the CDR3 end, and the missing part is taken from the germline J gene. The chain uses TRBV2 and TRBJ1-1; no firm D call. Deletions cut 8 bases from V and 1 base from J, with 14 bases between. From germline, CDR1 is SNHLY and CDR2 FYNNEI. This CDR3 is built from 14 residues. This CDR3 reads CASSGIRQNTEAFF. CDR3 DNA (partial): TGTGCCAGCTCTGGAATTAGACAGAACACTGAA.